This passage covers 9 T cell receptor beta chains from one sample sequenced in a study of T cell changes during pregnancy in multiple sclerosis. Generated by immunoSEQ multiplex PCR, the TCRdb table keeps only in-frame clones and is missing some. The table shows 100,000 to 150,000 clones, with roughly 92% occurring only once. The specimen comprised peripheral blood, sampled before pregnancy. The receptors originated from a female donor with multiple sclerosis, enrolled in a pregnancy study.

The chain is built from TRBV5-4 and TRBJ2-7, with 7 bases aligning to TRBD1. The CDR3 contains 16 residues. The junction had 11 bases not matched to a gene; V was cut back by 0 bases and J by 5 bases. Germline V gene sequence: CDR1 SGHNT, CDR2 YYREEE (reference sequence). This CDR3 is CASSLVRFEGANEQYF. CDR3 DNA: TGTGCCAGCAGCTTGGTCCGTTTCGAGGGGGCAAACGAGCAGTACTTC.

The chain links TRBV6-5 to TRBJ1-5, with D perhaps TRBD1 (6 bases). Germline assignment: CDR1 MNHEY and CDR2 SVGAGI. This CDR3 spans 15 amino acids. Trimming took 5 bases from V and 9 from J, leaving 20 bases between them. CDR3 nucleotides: TGTGCCAGCAGTGTAGAGGTAGGGGGTGGACGGCCCCAGCATTTT. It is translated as CASSVEVGGGRPQHF.

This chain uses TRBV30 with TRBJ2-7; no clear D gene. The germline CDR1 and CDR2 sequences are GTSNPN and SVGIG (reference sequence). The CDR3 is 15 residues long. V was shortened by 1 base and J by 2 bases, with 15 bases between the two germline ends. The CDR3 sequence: CAWSAALGRTYEQYF. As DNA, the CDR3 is TGTGCCTGGAGTGCCGCTTTAGGCAGGACCTACGAGCAGTACTTC.

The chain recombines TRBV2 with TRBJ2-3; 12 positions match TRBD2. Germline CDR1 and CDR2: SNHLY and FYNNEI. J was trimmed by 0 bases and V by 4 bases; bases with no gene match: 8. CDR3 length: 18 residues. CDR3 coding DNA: TGTGCCAGCAGTGTGACAGGACTAGCGGGGCCGAGCACAGATACGCAGTATTTT. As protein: CASSVTGLAGPSTDTQYF.

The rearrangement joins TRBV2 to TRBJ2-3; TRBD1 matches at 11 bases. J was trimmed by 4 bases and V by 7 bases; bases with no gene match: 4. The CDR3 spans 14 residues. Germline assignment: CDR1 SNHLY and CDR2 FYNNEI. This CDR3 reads CASIVGQGADTQYF. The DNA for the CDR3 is TGTGCCAGCATTGTGGGACAGGGGGCAGATACGCAGTATTTT.

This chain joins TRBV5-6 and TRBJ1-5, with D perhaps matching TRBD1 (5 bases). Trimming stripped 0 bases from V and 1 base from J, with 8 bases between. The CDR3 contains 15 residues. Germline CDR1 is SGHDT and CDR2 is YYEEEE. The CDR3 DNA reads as TGTGCCAGCAGCTTGGGGGGGGTGAGCAATCAGCCCCAGCATTTT. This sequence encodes CASSLGGVSNQPQHF.

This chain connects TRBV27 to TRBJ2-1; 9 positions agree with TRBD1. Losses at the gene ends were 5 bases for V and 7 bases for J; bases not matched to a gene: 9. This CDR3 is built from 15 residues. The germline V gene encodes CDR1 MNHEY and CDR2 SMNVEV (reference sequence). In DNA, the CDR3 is TGTGCCAGCAGTCCCCGACAGGGGGTTGGAAATGAGCAGTTCTTC. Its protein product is CASSPRQGVGNEQFF.

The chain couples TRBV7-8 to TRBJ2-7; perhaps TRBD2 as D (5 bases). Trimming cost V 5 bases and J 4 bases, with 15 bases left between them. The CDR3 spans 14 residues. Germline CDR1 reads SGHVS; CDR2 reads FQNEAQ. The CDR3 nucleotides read TGTGCCAGCAGCCCCCGGGATCGGGATTACGAGCAGTACTTC. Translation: CASSPRDRDYEQYF.

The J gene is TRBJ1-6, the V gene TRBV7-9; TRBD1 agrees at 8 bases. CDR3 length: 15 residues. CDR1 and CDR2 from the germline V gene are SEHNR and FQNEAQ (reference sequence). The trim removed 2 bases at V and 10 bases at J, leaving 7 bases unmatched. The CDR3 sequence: CASSLLTGVESPLHF. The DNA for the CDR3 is TGTGCCAGCAGCTTATTGACAGGGGTAGAATCACCCCTCCACTTT.